This is a list of T cell receptor beta chains from one sample in a study of a mutant IDH1 vaccine in newly diagnosed glioma. Their recognized antigens are unknown. The assay was immunoSEQ multiplex PCR, and TCRdb's table has in-frame clones only and misses some. The data show 50,000 to 60,000 clones, with roughly 73% seen just once and 5.2% held by the top ten. The material sequenced was PBMCs, taken from a glioma patient whose treatment included an IDH1 peptide vaccine. These receptors were obtained from a man in his fifties with glioma. The CDR3 runs from the conserved cysteine through the conserved F or W. The D gene is left open where the match is weak. Clone size is stated in some rows and not others, as once, few, many or a class when expanded.

clone_size	d_call	v_call	j_call	cdr3_aa	cdr3_nt
.	TRBD2	TRBV7-2	TRBJ2-5	CASSLVIAGGRGETQYF	TGTGCCAGCAGCTTAGTGATAGCGGGGGGGCGCGGGGAGACCCAGTACTTC
.	.	TRBV5-8	TRBJ1-1	CASPVASGLNTEAFF	TGTGCCAGCCCCGTAGCCTCGGGATTGAACACTGAAGCTTTCTTT
.	.	TRBV7-2	TRBJ2-7	CASSFRQYEQYF	TGTGCCAGCAGCTTCCGACAGTACGAGCAGTACTTC
.	TRBD1	TRBV5-6	TRBJ2-7	CASSHGTGGSEQYF	TGTGCCAGCAGCCATGGGACAGGGGGCTCCGAGCAGTACTTC
few	.	TRBV10-3	TRBJ1-1	CAIGTVNTEAFF	TGTGCCATCGGGACGGTGAACACTGAAGCTTTCTTT
.	TRBD1	TRBV19	TRBJ2-7	CASSITGTGGNEQYF	TGTGCCAGTAGTATAACCGGGACAGGGGGCAACGAGCAGTACTTC
.	.	TRBV18	TRBJ1-1	CASSLSRSETEAFF	TGTGCCAGCTCACTTTCCCGAAGCGAAACTGAAGCTTTCTTT
few	.	TRBV30	TRBJ1-2	CAWSPRGYGYTF	TGTGCCTGGAGTCCCAGGGGCTATGGCTACACCTTC
.	TRBD1	TRBV27	TRBJ2-3	CASRTGAGDTQYF	TGTGCCAGTCGGACAGGGGCTGGAGATACGCAGTATTTT
.	.	TRBV2	TRBJ1-2	CASSELGRQQRGYGYTF	TGTGCCAGCAGTGAATTGGGTCGACAACAGAGAGGCTATGGCTACACCTTC
few	.	TRBV7-2	TRBJ2-7	CASSLAMSSYEQYF	TGTGCCAGCAGCTTAGCGATGAGCTCCTACGAGCAGTACTTC